This passage covers 8 T cell receptor beta chains from one sample sequenced in a study of blood T cell repertoires in COVID-19. Sequencing used immunoSEQ multiplex PCR; TCRdb keeps in-frame clones, though not all of them. The data contain about 480,000 clones, 88% of them singletons. The sequencing sample was made of PBMCs or T cells enriched from blood (not recorded which). The source of these receptors is a woman between 40 and 50 years old who had recovered from COVID-19.

V gene TRBV19 combines with J gene TRBJ1-3; D may be TRBD1 (6 bases). Looked up from germline, CDR1 is LNHDA and CDR2 is SQIVND (reference sequence). This CDR3 region has 17 residues. The V and J ends lost 0 bases and 2 bases respectively, with 14 bases between them. CDR3 sequence: CASSIDGGNQAGNTIYF. The DNA of the CDR3 is TGTGCCAGTAGTATAGATGGGGGCAATCAAGCTGGAAACACCATATATTTT.

This chain links TRBV20-1 with TRBJ2-1; TRBD2 matches at 12 bases. Looked up from germline, CDR1 is DFQATT and CDR2 is SNEGSKA (reference sequence). V gave up 6 bases and J gave up 13 bases; unmatched junction bases: 4. The CDR3 consists of 11 residues. CDR3 residues: CSAKTSGSQFF. Here the CDR3 DNA reads TGCAGTGCCAAGACTAGCGGGAGTCAGTTCTTC.

This chain connects TRBV7-9 to TRBJ2-3; D call uncertain. This CDR3 region has 14 residues. In germline, CDR1 is SEHNR, CDR2 FQNEAQ (reference sequence). V lost 2 bases and J 3 bases, leaving 9 bases between the germline ends. The CDR3 bases are TGTGCCAGCAGCTTAACAGCAGTGACAGATACGCAGTATTTT. Its translation: CASSLTAVTDTQYF.

The chain uses TRBV5-6 and TRBJ1-2; 7 bases map to TRBD1. Unmatched junction bases numbered 7, after V lost 4 bases and J lost 4 bases. Per germline, CDR1 SGHDT and CDR2 YYEEEE. The CDR3 length is 14 residues. Here the CDR3 reads CASSPDRDSYGYTF. The CDR3 coding sequence is TGTGCCAGCAGCCCTGACAGGGATTCCTATGGCTACACCTTC. Complete variable domain (other parts from reference TRBV5-6 and TRBJ1-2): DAGVTQSPTHLIKTRGQQVTLRCSPKSGHDTVSWYQQALGQGPQFIFQYYEEEERQRGNFPDRFSGHQFPNYSSELNVNALLLGDSALYLCASSPDRDSYGYTFGSGTRLTVV.

The rearrangement uses TRBV5-5 and TRBJ1-1, with 9 bases identical to TRBD1. This CDR3 is built from 15 residues. V trimming: 4 bases; J trimming: 5 bases; junction bases outside the gene matches: 9. Germline CDR1 SGHKS, CDR2 YYEKEE (reference sequence). Here the CDR3 reads CASSPGQGLGTEAFF. The CDR3 nucleotides are TGTGCCAGCAGCCCCGGACAGGGGCTTGGTACTGAAGCTTTCTTT.

This clone was seen a few times. V usage is TRBV5-1 and J usage is TRBJ1-6, with a possible D match to TRBD1 (5 bases). V lost 3 bases and J lost 8, with 12 bases in between. The germline CDR1 and CDR2 sequences are SGHRS and YFSETQ. The CDR3 extends over 14 amino acids. The DNA for the CDR3 is TGCGCCAGCAGCTATTCAGGAGGGGATTCACCCCTCCACTTT. This encodes CASSYSGGDSPLHF.

This rearrangement joins TRBV5-5 to TRBJ2-4, with 7 bases matching TRBD1. V was pared by 3 bases and J by 8 bases, with 5 bases of the junction left unmatched. Germline lookup yields CDR1 SGHKS and CDR2 YYEKEE (reference sequence). The CDR3 sequence is 13 residues long. The CDR3 loop is CASSSPGQHIQYF. The CDR3 bases are TGTGCCAGCAGCTCTCCGGGACAGCACATTCAGTACTTC.

J is TRBJ2-1 and V is TRBV11-2, with D unclear. The CDR3 covers 15 residues. Per germline, CDR1 SGHAT and CDR2 FQNNGV. Trimming removed 3 bases at V and 3 bases at J, with 12 bases between. DNA of the CDR3: TGTGCCAGCAGCTTGACCGACATTAACTACAATGAGCAGTTCTTC. Translation gives CASSLTDINYNEQFF.